A single sample is the source of the 13 T cell receptor beta chains below, sequenced in a study of T-cell reconstitution after alpha-beta-depleted transplantation in children. This sample's TCRbeta library carried unique molecular identifier barcodes. Via MiXCR, TCRdb re-called the PCR reads, giving one row per CDR3 protein. This sample has hundreds of thousands of distinct CDR3 sequences, with 16% found just once. Sequenced here: PBMCs from the stem cell graft donor, sampled from the stem cell graft. The receptors stem from a human donor who donated a stem cell graft to a child with acute myeloid leukemia.

The V gene is TRBV7-2, the J gene TRBJ2-7; D possibly matches TRBD1 or TRBD2 (5 bases each). Trimming removed 2 bases at V and 0 bases at J, with 14 bases between. Germline CDR1 SGHTA, CDR2 FQGNSA. The CDR3 is 16 amino acids. The CDR3: CASSLSGGFSSYEQYF. The CDR3 region has the DNA TGTGCCAGCAGCTTATCTGGGGGATTCAGCTCCTACGAGCAGTACTTC.

Note on this clonotype: This may come from a read error, since a much larger clone is one base off. The chain carries TRBV20-1 and TRBJ2-7; TRBD1 matches 8 bases. The germline V gene has CDR1 DFQATT and CDR2 SNEGSKA (reference sequence). The CDR3 totals 14 residues. The CDR3 nucleotides read TGCAGTGCTAGAAGGGGGACAGGTTCCTACGAGCTGTACTTC. This codes for CSARRGTGSYELYF.

This clonotype was found many times. The DNA of the CDR3 is TGCAGCGTCAGTCAGGGTAGGGTCACTGAAGCTTTCTTT. Protein sequence: CSVSQGRVTEAFF. The chain combines TRBV29-1 with TRBJ1-1; a possible D gene is TRBD1 (5 bases). V lost 6 bases and J 4 bases, leaving 15 bases between the germline ends. Germline V gives CDR1 SQVTM, CDR2 ANQGSEA. The CDR3 totals 13 residues.

This clonotype was seen repeatedly, ten times or more. The DNA of the CDR3 is TGCAGTGCTAGGTCGGGACTGACTTATGGCTACACCTTC. The encoded protein is CSARSGLTYGYTF. The rearrangement joins TRBV20-1 to TRBJ1-2, with TRBD1 as a possible D gene (5 bases). Germline V gene sequence: CDR1 DFQATT, CDR2 SNEGSKA (reference sequence). With 3 bases removed from V and 5 bases from J, the gap between germline ends came to 13 bases. The CDR3 consists of 13 residues.

At least ten counts were recorded for this clonotype. This chain links TRBV7-2 with TRBJ1-2, with D possibly matching TRBD1 (5 bases). Trimming pared 1 base from V and 6 bases from J, leaving 15 bases between. CDR1 and CDR2 from the germline V gene are SGHTA and FQGNSA. This CDR3 comprises 15 residues. The CDR3 sequence: CASSLVPGPSNGYTF. As DNA, the CDR3 is TGTGCCAGCAGCTTAGTTCCGGGGCCGTCGAATGGCTACACCTTC.

This clonotype was detected ten times or more. The chain joins TRBV7-2 to TRBJ1-3; the match to TRBD1 covers 9 bases. V trimming: 5 bases; J trimming: 3 bases; junction bases outside the gene matches: 11. Germline CDR1 reads SGHTA; CDR2 reads FQGNSA. The CDR3 spans 17 residues. CDR3 nucleotide sequence: TGTGCCAGCAGCCCCCTTTTGGGGACAGGGCGTGGAAACACCATATATTTT. Amino acids: CASSPLLGTGRGNTIYF. Together with reference TRBV7-2 and TRBJ1-3, the CDR3 gives the full variable domain: GAGVSQSPSNKVTEKGKDVELRCDPISGHTALYWYRQSLGQGLEFLIYFQGNSAPDKSGLPSDRFSAERTGGSVSTLTIQRTQQEDSAVYLCASSPLLGTGRGNTIYFGEGSWLTVV.

This clonotype was picked up a small number of times. The rearrangement uses TRBV7-9 and TRBJ1-3; D ambiguous. V lost 1 base and J lost 0, with 13 bases in between. The CDR3 is 17 residues long. Germline V CDR1 and CDR2: SEHNR, FQNEAQ (reference sequence). CDR3 sequence reads: CASSLVNRPYSGNTIYF. DNA for the CDR3: TGTGCCAGCAGCTTAGTTAATCGGCCCTACTCTGGAAACACCATATATTTT.

This clonotype was picked up many times. CDR3 protein: CSASAGRGYEQYF. DNA of the CDR3: TGCAGTGCTAGTGCCGGCAGGGGCTACGAGCAGTACTTC. This chain uses TRBV20-1 with TRBJ2-7; tentative D call: TRBD1 (6 bases). Germline V CDR1 and CDR2: DFQATT, SNEGSKA (reference sequence). The CDR3 consists of 13 residues. Trimming removed 3 bases at V and 3 bases at J, with 12 bases between.

This clonotype was seen at least ten times. The chain recombines TRBV20-1 with TRBJ2-3; D gene uncertain. The CDR3 covers 15 residues. V was pared by 5 bases and J by 6 bases, with 21 bases between. The germline V gene encodes CDR1 DFQATT and CDR2 SNEGSKA (reference sequence). The CDR3 protein is CSARPPSGLGDTQYF. The CDR3 coding sequence is TGCAGTGCTCGGCCGCCTTCCGGGCTTGGTGATACGCAGTATTTT.

There are many counts of this clonotype. The chain combines TRBV5-6 with TRBJ1-1; D is undetermined. This CDR3 has 16 amino acids. Germline lookup yields CDR1 SGHDT and CDR2 YYEEEE. V was pared by 3 bases and J by 4 bases, with 19 bases between. CDR3 coding DNA: TGTGCCAGCAGCTCGTTCCTGGATAGGGCGGGCACTGAAGCTTTCTTT. Encoded protein: CASSSFLDRAGTEAFF.

This clonotype was found many times. The gene calls are TRBV12-3 or TRBV12-4 and TRBJ2-7; the D is unclear. The germline V and J ends were trimmed by 9 bases and 5 bases, with 8 bases remaining between them. The CDR3 runs to 10 residues. Here the CDR3 DNA reads TGTGCCAGACTCATGGACGAGCAGTACTTC. As protein: CARLMDEQYF.

This clonotype was seen repeatedly, ten times or more. The chain combines TRBV20-1 with TRBJ2-1; TRBD2 matches at 10 bases. Germline CDR1 and CDR2: DFQATT and SNEGSKA (reference sequence). Trimming removed 6 bases from V and 10 bases from J; junction bases left unmatched: 6. This CDR3 comprises 12 residues. CDR3 residues: CSAPGLADEQFF. Here the CDR3 DNA reads TGCAGTGCCCCCGGACTAGCGGACGAGCAGTTCTTC.

This clonotype was observed a few times. The V and J genes are TRBV7-9 and TRBJ1-6; no reliable D call. V was shortened by 6 bases and J by 19 bases, with 16 bases between the two germline ends. This CDR3 spans 11 amino acids. Per the germline V gene, CDR1 is SEHNR and CDR2 is FQNEAQ (reference sequence). The CDR3, as DNA: TGTGCCAGCAGTTATCCGGGTCCAGAACACTTT. This translates into CASSYPGPEHF.